The source of this T cell receptor beta chain is a study of T cells in Graves' hyperthyroidism and ophthalmopathy (dated by TCRdb to the late 2010s). Regarding the research as a whole: A discovery cohort of about a hundred patients, about 40 with Graves' ophthalmopathy and about 58 with stable Graves' hyperthyroidism, was used to find distinguishing TCR V-J signatures. According to the paper, TCR Vbeta CDR3 sequencing was carried out on 135 peripheral blood samples, which came from 40 to 45 ophthalmopathy, around 75 hyperthyroidism and some 17 progressor patients. Prospective prediction of ophthalmopathy was tested in an independent validation cohort of 18 to 20 hyperthyroidism patients and 15 to 17 patients who later progressed to ophthalmopathy. The 100 or so discovery patients were randomly divided into training and test sets at a 7:3 ratio. After blood sampling, hyperthyroidism patients were treated with methimazole at a starting dose of 30 mg daily, and ophthalmopathy patients were treated with high-dose intravenous methylprednisolone. Thyroid tissue and blood T-cell repertoires from roughly 6 Graves' hyperthyroidism patients were also compared in the study. General study outcomes and caveats: No statistical method was used to set the sample size in advance, and investigators knew the group allocation. Most expanded thyroid clonotypes (frequency above 0.001) were also found in blood, which suggests that blood repertoires may mirror thyroid immune responses. In cross-validation, a model built on a 13 V-J signature told ophthalmopathy apart from stable hyperthyroidism with under 90% sensitivity and about 81% specificity, and in testing the same model reached 80%/75%. In validation, the model predicted progression to ophthalmopathy with over 60% sensitivity and 72.22% specificity, a median of roughly seven months before onset.

Patients with uncontrolled infections, other autoimmune diseases, pregnancy or lactation were excluded. Clinical symptoms, serum thyroxine and TRAb, thyroid ultrasound, and orbital computed tomography formed the basis for the diagnoses. Trizol reagent was used to extract total RNA, and RNA quality was then checked on an Agilent 2100 Bioanalyzer. This clonotype came up many times. The antigen this receptor binds is unknown. No qualities accompany the bases; no much larger clone lies one base away. Inclusive of the bounding cysteine and phenylalanine, the CDR3 is 15 residues long. Left in the record is the CDR3 DNA by itself, 45 bases read in frame from the first base. The V and J ends are trimmed by 6 bases and 0 bases, leaving 14 bases between them. As encoded in the germline V gene, CDR1 is SGHVS while CDR2 is FQNEAQ. Amplification of TCR beta CDR3 regions was carried out from RNA transcripts. For the first round of RT-PCR on the TCR CDR3, the HTBI primer set was used together with the Qiagen OneStep RT-PCR kit. Libraries were constructed in a second round of multiplex PCR, after which size selection and purification were carried out. The libraries were sequenced on an Illumina HiSeq2000 using paired-end 100 bp reads. The paper's data handling went like this. Raw data were processed with SOAPnuke, discarding reads with adapters, uncalled bases, mean Phred below 15, or no exact constant-primer or identifier match. High-quality paired reads were merged using COPE v1.2.5, and each unique nucleotide sequence was defined as a clonotype. MiTCR v1.1 was used to align the clonotypes against IMGT TRBV, TRBD and TRBJ reference segments. Analysis was restricted to V-J combinations with a frequency above 0.0001, which covered 99% to 99.2% of repertoires. A TCS score was defined as the ratio of F50 (clonal expansion) to E x V (chaos), with BLOSUM62-based TCRdist applied between CDR3 peptides within each V-J. Welch's t-statistics and random forest reduced roughly 530 V-J features to about 13, which were used in a naive Bayes classifier (R e1071). The Morisita-Horn index was used to measure how similar the thyroid and blood repertoires were. Starting from the raw public reads, TCRdb applied fastp trimming at Q25, assembled clones with MiXCR and retained in-frame beta chains. Each record represents a unique CDR3 protein, reported with the most common genes and DNA among its rows. The V and J calls, along with clone size, are taken from TCRdb and not from the paper's own processing. The sample includes roughly 570,000 distinct CDR3 sequences, with about half observed a single time. 19% of the sample is taken by the ten largest.

The sequence derives from an adult woman with Graves' disease, either hyperthyroidism or ophthalmopathy (not recorded which). The rearranged chain carries TRBV7-8 and TRBJ1-1; the D segment could be TRBD1, given 6 matching bases. Sequenced material: peripheral blood or thyroid tissue (not recorded which). The CDR3 loop reads CASSSHRVLNTEAFF. The nucleotide sequence reads as follows: TGTGCCAGCAGTTCCCACAGGGTTTTGAACACTGAAGCTTTCTTT.